This record looks at one T cell receptor beta chain sequence and its context. Antigen specificity is unknown. The data belong to a study of cytomegalovirus exposure and HLA in healthy donors. General observations from the study: In an earlier analysis, productive rearrangement rates for most beta V segments clustered near 87% or 30%. Association with HLA alleles at 0.05 false discovery rate was found for around 17,000 TCR beta sequences in a later analysis. Most TCRs appeared rarely, but some public TCRs recurred in many donors.

The study ran its PCR with 60 Vbeta and 13 Jbeta primers. Study processing details: The authors later counted some 76 million unique TCR beta chains, approximately 10 million of them shared. Assay used: immunoSEQ multiplex PCR; TCRdb lists only in-frame clones, some missing. V, J and clone size reflect that table, while D and trimming were determined from the DNA. The repertoire holds roughly 62,000 clones, with about 80% as singletons. Germline V gives CDR1 SGHAT, CDR2 FQNNGV. The CDR3 is 15 residues long. J lost 7 bases, V lost 5 bases, and 14 bases had no gene match. The sequencing input was PBMCs. The receptor was derived from a woman aged 40-49 years in good health and CMV-seropositive. The V call is TRBV11-2, the J call TRBJ2-7, with TRBD1 identical over 7 bases. The CDR3 coding sequence is TGTGCCAGCAGCCCAGCGACAGGGTATTCGGAAGAGCAGTACTTC. It codes for CASSPATGYSEEQYF.